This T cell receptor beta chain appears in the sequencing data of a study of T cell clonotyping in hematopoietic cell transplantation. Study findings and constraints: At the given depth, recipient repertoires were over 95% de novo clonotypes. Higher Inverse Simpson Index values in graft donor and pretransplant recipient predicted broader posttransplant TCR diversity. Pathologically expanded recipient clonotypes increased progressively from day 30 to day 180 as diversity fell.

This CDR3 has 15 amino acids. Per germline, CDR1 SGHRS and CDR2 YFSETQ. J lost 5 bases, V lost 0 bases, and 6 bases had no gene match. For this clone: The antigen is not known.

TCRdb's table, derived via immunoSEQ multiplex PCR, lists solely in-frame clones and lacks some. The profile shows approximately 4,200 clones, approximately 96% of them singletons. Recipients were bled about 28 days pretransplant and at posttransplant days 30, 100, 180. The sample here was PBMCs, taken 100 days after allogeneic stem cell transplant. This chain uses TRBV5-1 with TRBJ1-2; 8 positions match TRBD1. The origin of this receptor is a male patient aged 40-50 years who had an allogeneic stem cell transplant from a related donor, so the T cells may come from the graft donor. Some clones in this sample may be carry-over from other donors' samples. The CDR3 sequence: CASSLAPGQDYGYTF. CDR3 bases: TGCGCCAGCAGCTTGGCCCCGGGACAGGATTATGGCTACACCTTC.